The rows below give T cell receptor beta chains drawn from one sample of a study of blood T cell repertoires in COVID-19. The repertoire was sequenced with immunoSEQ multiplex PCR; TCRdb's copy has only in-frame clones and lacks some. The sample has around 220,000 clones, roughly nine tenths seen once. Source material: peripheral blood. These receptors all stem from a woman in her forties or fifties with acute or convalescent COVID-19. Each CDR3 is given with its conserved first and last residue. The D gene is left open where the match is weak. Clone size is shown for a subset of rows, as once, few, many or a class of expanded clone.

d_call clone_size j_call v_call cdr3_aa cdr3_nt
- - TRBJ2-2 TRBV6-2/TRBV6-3 CASSYTPGDWGELFF TGTGCCAGCAGTTACACCCCGGGGGATTGGGGGGAGCTGTTTTTT
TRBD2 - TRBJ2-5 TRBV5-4 CASSLPPYSSGKGETQYF TGTGCCAGCAGCTTGCCCCCCTATTCTAGCGGGAAGGGAGAGACCCAGTACTTC
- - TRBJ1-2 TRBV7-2 CASSLTRESGYTF TGTGCCAGCAGCTTAACCCGGGAGTCTGGCTACACCTTC
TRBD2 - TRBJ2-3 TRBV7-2 CASSVTSGDTQYF TGTGCCAGCAGCGTGACTAGCGGGGATACGCAGTATTTT
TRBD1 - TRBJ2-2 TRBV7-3 CASSLAGQGTGELFF TGTGCCAGCAGCCTCGCGGGACAGGGAACCGGGGAGCTGTTTTTT
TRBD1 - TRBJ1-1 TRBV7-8 CASSSWTGGRAEAFF TGTGCCAGCAGCTCCTGGACAGGGGGAAGGGCTGAAGCTTTCTTT
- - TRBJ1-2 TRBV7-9 CASSLASGFGDGYTF TGTGCCAGCAGCTTAGCATCAGGGTTTGGCGATGGCTACACCTTC
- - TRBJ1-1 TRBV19 CASITRDTYEAFF TGTGCCAGTATCACCCGGGACACTTATGAAGCTTTCTTT
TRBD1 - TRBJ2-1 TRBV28 CASSPRTGRLYNEQFF TGTGCCAGCAGTCCCCGGACAGGGCGACTCTACAATGAGCAGTTCTTC
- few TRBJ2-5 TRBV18 CASSPGGKETQYF TGTGCCAGCTCACCCGGTGGTAAAGAGACCCAGTACTTC
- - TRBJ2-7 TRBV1 CTSSPSGRLREQYF TGCACCAGCAGCCCTAGCGGGAGGCTGAGGGAGCAGTACTTC
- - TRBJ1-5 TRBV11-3 CASSLGGTNQPQHF TGTGCCAGCAGCTTAGGGGGGACTAATCAGCCCCAGCATTTT
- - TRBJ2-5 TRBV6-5 CASSINGRTQETQYF TGTGCCAGCAGTATTAATGGACGGACTCAAGAGACCCAGTACTTC
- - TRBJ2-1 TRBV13 CASSSQGASSYNEQFF TGTGCCAGCAGCTCGCAAGGGGCCAGCTCCTACAATGAGCAGTTCTTC
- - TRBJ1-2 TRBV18 CASSTGRPNYGYTF TGTGCCAGCTCAACAGGACGTCCTAACTATGGCTACACCTTC
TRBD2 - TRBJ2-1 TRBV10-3 CAISVGLAGPWNEQFF TGTGCCATCAGTGTGGGTCTAGCGGGACCATGGAATGAGCAGTTCTTC
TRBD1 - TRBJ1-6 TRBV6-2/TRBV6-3 CASSPGQGRTYNSPLHF TGTGCCAGCAGTCCGGGACAGGGTAGGACCTATAATTCACCCCTCCACTTT
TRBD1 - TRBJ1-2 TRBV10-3 CAISGGQGGQSSNYGYTF TGTGCCATCAGTGGGGGACAGGGGGGACAAAGTTCTAACTATGGCTACACCTTC
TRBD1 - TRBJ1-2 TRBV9 CASSAGQGWNGYTF TGTGCCAGCAGCGCCGGACAGGGATGGAATGGCTACACCTTC
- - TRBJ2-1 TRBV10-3 CAISESTSNEQFF TGTGCCATCAGTGAGTCAACTAGTAATGAGCAGTTCTTC
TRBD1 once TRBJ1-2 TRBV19 CAGRWKGALGYGYTF TGTGCCGGAAGATGGAAGGGGGCGTTGGGGTATGGCTACACCTTC
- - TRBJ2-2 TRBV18 CASSGQPADTGELFF TGTGCCAGCTCAGGACAGCCGGCGGACACCGGGGAGCTGTTTTTT
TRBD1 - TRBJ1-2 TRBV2 CASSETGTVGGYTF TGTGCCAGCAGTGAAACCGGGACAGTAGGGGGGTACACCTTC
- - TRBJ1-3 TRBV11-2 CASSLQGGTGNTIYF TGTGCCAGCAGCTTACAGGGTGGGACTGGAAACACCATATATTTT
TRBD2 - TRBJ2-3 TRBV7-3 CASSSIAGSTDTQYF TGTGCCAGCAGCTCTATAGCGGGGAGCACAGATACGCAGTATTTT
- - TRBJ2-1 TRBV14 CASRRDSYNEQFF TGTGCCAGCCGTCGGGATTCCTACAATGAGCAGTTCTTC
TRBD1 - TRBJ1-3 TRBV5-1 CASSFDRAGNTIYF TGCGCCAGCAGCTTTGACAGGGCTGGAAACACCATATATTTT
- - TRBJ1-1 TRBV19 CASSIAQNTEAFF TGTGCCAGTAGTATAGCCCAGAACACTGAAGCTTTCTTT
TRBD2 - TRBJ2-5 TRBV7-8 CASTSYGTRALETQYF TGTGCCAGCACCTCTTACGGGACTAGAGCCTTGGAGACCCAGTACTTC
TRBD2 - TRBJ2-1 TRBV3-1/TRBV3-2 CASSHYAGGPGDEQFF TGTGCCAGCAGCCACTACGCGGGAGGGCCTGGGGATGAGCAGTTCTTC
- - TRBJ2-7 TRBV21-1 CASSRTGGREQYF TGTGCCAGCAGTCGGACAGGGGGCCGGGAGCAGTACTTC
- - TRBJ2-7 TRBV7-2 CASQLGGQGRSEQYF TGTGCCAGCCAACTCGGGGGGCAGGGGAGGAGCGAGCAGTACTTC
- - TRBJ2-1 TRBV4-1 CASSRPSDQGNEQFF TGCGCCAGCAGCCGGCCTAGCGACCAGGGCAATGAGCAGTTCTTC
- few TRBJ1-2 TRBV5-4 CASSLGPGGYTF TGTGCCAGCAGCTTGGGGCCGGGGGGCTACACCTTC
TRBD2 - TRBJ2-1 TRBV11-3 CASSSVGASGKALEQFF TGTGCCAGCAGCTCTGTCGGGGCTAGCGGTAAGGCCCTTGAGCAGTTCTTC
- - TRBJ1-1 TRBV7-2 CASSPSGGWGTEAFF TGTGCCAGCAGCCCCAGCGGGGGTTGGGGCACTGAAGCTTTCTTT
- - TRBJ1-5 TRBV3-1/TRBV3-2 CASSPCIASRPRPKRHF TGTGCCAGCAGCCCCTGCATCGCAAGCAGGCCCAGGCCCAAGAGGCATTTT
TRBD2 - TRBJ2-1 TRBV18 CASSPTAAGVYNEQFF TGTGCCAGCTCACCAACTGCGGCGGGAGTTTACAATGAGCAGTTCTTC
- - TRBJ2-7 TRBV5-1 CASTELPMSSYEQYF TGCGCCAGCACCGAGCTCCCGATGAGCTCCTACGAGCAGTACTTC
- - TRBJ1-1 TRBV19 CASSIKRNTEAFF TGTGCCAGTAGTATTAAGAGGAACACTGAAGCTTTCTTT